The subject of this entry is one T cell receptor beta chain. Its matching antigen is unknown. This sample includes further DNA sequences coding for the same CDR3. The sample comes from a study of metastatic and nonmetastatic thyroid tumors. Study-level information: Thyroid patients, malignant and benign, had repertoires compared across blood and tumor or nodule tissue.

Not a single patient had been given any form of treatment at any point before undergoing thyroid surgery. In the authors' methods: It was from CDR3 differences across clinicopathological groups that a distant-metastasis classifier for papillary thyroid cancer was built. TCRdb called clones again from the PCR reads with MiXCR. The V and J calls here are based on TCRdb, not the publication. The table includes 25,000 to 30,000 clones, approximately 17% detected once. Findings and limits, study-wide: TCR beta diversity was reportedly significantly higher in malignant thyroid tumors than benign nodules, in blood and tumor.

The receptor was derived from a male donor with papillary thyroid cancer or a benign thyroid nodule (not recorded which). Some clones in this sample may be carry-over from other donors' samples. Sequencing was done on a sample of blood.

CDR3 coding DNA: TGTGCCAGCAGCGTCCCGACCGTTAGGGGTCTTGGGACCCAGTACTTC. Translated, it gives CASSVPTVRGLGTQYF. The rearrangement joins TRBV7-2 to TRBJ2-5, with D possibly matching TRBD1 (5 bases). CDR1 and CDR2 from the germline V gene are SGHTA and FQGNSA. This CDR3 spans 16 amino acids. The V end lost 5 bases, the J end lost 7 bases, and 23 bases lay between the germline ends.